What follows describes a single TCR beta chain. As yet, its antigen is unknown. There are 15 residues in the CDR3. V lost 6 bases, J lost 7 bases, and 7 bases stayed unmatched. Germline CDR1 is LNHDA and CDR2 is SQIVND (reference sequence). The record originates from a study of T cell responses to AZD1222 COVID-19 vaccine. Study-wide findings and caveats: As reported, nearly half of all spike-specific TCRs target variant regions that are unmutated.

The assay was immunoSEQ multiplex PCR, and TCRdb's table has in-frame clones only and misses some. The sample lists 130,000 to 150,000 clones, around 93% occurring once. Investigators merged groups given second doses at roughly 4 or roughly 12 weeks. The chain links TRBV19 to TRBJ1-6; 9 nucleotides line up with TRBD1. This clonotype was obtained from an adult who received the AZD1222 COVID-19 vaccine. Sequencing was performed on peripheral blood, taken 28 days after the second AZD1222 dose. The CDR3 is CASRVQGARNSPLHF. DNA of the CDR3: TGTGCCAGTAGAGTACAGGGGGCTAGGAATTCACCCCTCCACTTT.